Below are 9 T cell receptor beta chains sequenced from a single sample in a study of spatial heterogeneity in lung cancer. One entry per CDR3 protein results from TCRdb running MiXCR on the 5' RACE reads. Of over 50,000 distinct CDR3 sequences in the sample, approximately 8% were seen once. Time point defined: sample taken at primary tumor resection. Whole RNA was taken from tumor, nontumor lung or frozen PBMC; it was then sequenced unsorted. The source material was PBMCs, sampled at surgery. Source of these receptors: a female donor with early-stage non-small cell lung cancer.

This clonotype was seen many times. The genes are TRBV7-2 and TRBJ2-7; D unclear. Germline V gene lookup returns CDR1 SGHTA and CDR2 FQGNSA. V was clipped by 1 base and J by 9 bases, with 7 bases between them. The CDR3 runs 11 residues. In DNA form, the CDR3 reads TGTGCCAGCAGCTTAGACGTGGTGCAGTACGTC. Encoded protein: CASSLDVVQYV.

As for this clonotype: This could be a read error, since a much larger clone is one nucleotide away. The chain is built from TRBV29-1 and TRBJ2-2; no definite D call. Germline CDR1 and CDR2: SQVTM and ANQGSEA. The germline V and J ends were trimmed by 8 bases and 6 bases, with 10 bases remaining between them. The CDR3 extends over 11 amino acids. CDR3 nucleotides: TGCAGCAGTGGCCGCTCCGGGGAGCTGTTTTTT. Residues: CSSGRSGELFF.

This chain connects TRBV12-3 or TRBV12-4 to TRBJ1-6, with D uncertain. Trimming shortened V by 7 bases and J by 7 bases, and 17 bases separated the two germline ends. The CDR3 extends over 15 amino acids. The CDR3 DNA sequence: TGTGCCAGCATTTCGATGGCAGGTCCGAATTCACCCCTCCACTTT. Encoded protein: CASISMAGPNSPLHF.

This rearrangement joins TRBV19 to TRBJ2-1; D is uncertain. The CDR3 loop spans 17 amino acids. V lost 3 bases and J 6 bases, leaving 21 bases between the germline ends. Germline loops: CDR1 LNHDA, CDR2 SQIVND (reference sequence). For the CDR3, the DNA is TGTGCCAGTAGTATTCAGGTAGACTCCCGTAACTTCAATGAGCAGTTCTTC. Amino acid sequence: CASSIQVDSRNFNEQFF.

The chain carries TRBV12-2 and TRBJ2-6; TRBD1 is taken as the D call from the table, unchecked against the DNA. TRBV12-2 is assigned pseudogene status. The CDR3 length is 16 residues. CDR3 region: CASRSPTRAGANVLTF. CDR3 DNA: TGTGCAAGTCGCTCCCCGACCCGGGCGGGGGCCAACGTCCTGACTTTC.

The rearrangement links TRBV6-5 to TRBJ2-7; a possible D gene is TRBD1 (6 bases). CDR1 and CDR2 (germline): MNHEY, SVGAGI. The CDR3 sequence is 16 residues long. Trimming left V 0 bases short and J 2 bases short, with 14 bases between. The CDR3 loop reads CASSYSSARGAYEQYV. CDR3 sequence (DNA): TGTGCCAGCAGTTACTCCTCCGCCAGGGGAGCCTACGAGCAGTACGTC.

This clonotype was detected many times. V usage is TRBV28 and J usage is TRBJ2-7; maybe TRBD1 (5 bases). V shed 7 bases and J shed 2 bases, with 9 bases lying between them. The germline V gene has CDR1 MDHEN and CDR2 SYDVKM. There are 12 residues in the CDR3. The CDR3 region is CASTTGPYEQYF. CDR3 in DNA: TGTGCCAGCACCACAGGCCCCTACGAGCAGTACTTC.

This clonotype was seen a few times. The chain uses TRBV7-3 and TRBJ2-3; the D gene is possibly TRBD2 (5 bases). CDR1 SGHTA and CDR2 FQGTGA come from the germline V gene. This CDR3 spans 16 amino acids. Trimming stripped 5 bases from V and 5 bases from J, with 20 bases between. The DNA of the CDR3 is TGTGCCAGCAGCCTCCAAACTAGGCGGCCGGGAGATACGCAGTATTTT. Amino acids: CASSLQTRRPGDTQYF.

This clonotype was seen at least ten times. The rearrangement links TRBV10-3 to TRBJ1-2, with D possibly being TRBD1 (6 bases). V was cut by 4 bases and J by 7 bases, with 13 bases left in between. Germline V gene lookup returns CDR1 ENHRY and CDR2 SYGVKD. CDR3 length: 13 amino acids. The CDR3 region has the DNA TGTGCCATCAGTGGGACAGCGGCTCGTGGCTACACCTTC. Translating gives CAISGTAARGYTF.